This T cell receptor (beta chain) came from a study of metastatic and nonmetastatic thyroid tumors. Whole-study findings and limits: In both blood and tumor samples, TCR beta diversity was reported significantly higher for malignant than benign nodules.

This CDR3 comprises 14 residues. Germline V CDR1 and CDR2: SEHNR, FQNEAQ (reference sequence). V lost 3 bases, J lost 2 bases, and 8 bases lay in between. As processed by the authors: Researchers built a distant-metastasis classifier for papillary thyroid cancer that drew on CDR3 differences across clinicopathological groups. TCRdb recomputed clones from the PCR reads via MiXCR. None of the V and J calls come from the authors' own analysis; TCRdb made them. The table lists 12,000 to 15,000 clones, 25% to 30% of them singletons, with 3% to 4.5% in the top ten. At least ten counts were recorded for this clone. Its antigen is as yet unknown. Every patient was untreated before thyroid surgery.

The receptor was isolated from a female donor with papillary thyroid cancer or a benign thyroid nodule (not recorded which). Some clones in this sample may be carry-over from other donors' samples. V usage is TRBV7-9 and J usage is TRBJ2-4; D may match TRBD1 or TRBD2 (5 bases each). Specimen: blood. The CDR3 nucleotides are TGTGCCAGCAGCTTGGGGGATCCCAAAAACATTCAGTACTTC. Its protein is CASSLGDPKNIQYF.